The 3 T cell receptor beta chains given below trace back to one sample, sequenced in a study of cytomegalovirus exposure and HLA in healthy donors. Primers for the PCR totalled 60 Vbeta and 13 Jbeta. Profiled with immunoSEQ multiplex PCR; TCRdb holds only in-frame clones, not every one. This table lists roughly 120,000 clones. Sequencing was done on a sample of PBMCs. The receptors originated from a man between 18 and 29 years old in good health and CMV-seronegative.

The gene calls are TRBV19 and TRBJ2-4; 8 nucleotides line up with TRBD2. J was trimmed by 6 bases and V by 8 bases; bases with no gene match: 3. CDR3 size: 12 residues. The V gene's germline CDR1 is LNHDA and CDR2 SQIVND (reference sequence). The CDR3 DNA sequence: TGTGCCAGTCGGGGGGGCTTAAACATTCAGTACTTC. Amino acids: CASRGGLNIQYF. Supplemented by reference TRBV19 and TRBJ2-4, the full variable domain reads DGGITQSPKYLFRKEGQNVTLSCEQNLNHDAMYWYRQDPGQGLRLIYYSQIVNDFQKGDIAEGYSVSREKKESFPLTVTSAQKNPTAFYLCASRGGLNIQYFGAGTRLSVL.

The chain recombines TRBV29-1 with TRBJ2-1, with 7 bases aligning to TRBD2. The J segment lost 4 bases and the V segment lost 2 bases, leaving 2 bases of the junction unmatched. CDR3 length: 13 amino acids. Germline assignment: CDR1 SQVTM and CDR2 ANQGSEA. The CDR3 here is CSVEWRGYNEQFF. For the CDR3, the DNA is TGCAGCGTTGAATGGCGGGGGTACAATGAGCAGTTCTTC.

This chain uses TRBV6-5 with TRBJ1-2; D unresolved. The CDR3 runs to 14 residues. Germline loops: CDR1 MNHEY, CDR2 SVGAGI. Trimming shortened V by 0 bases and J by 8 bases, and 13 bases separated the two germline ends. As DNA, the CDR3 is TGTGCCAGCAGTTACTCCCGACTCGCCGGGGGCTACACCTTC. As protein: CASSYSRLAGGYTF.